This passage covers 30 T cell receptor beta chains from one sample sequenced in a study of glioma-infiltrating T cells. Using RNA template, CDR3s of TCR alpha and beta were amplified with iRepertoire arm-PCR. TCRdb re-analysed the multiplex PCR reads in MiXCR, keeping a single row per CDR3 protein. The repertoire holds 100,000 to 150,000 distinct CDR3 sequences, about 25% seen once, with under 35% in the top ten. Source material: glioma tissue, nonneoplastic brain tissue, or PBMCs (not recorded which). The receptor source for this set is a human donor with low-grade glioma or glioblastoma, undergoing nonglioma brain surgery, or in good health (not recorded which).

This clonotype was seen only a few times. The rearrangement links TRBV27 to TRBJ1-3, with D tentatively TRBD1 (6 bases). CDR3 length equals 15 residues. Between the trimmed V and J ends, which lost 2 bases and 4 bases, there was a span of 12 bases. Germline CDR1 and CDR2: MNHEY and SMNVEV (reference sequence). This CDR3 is CASSLTGTTGNTIYF. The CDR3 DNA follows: TGTGCCAGCAGTTTAACAGGGACGACGGGAAACACCATATATTTT.

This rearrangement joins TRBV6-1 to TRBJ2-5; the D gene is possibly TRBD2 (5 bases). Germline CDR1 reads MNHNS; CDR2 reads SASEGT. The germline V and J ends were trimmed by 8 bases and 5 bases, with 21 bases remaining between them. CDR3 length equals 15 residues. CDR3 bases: TGTGCCAGCTCACCACCGGAGGCGCGGCGGGAGACCCAGTACTTC. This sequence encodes CASSPPEARRETQYF.

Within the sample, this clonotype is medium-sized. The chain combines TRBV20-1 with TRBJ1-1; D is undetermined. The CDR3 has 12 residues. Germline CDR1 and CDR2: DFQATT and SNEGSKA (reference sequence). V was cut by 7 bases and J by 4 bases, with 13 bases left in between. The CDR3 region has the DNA TGCAGTGTTCAGTATGCGGCCACTGAAGCTTTCTTT. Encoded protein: CSVQYAATEAFF.

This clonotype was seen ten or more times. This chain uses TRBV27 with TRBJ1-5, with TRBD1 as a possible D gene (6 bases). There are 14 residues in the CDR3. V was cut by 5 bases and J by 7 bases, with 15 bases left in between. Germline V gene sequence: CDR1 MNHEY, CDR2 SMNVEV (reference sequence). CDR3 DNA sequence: TGTGCCAGCAGTCCGGGGGGGGCATGGCAGCCCCAGCATTTT. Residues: CASSPGGAWQPQHF.

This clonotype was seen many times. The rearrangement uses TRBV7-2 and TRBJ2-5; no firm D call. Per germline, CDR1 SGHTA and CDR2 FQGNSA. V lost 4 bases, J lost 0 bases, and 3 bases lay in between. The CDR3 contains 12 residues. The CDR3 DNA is TGTGCCAGCAGCTGGTACCAAGAGACCCAGTACTTC. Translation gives CASSWYQETQYF. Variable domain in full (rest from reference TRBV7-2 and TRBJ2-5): GAGVSQSPSNKVTEKGKDVELRCDPISGHTALYWYRQSLGQGLEFLIYFQGNSAPDKSGLPSDRFSAERTGGSVSTLTIQRTQQEDSAVYLCASSWYQETQYFGPGTRLLVL.

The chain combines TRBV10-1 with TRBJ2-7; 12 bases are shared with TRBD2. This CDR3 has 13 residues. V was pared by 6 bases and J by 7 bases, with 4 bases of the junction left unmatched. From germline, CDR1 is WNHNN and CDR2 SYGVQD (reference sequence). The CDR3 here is CASRKGLAGEQYV. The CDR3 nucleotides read TGCGCCAGCAGGAAAGGACTAGCGGGGGAGCAGTACGTC.

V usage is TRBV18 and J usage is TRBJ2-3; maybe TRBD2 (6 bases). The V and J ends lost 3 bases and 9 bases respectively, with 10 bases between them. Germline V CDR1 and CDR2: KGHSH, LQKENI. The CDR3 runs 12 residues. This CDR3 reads CASSPGGGTQYF. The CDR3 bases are TGTGCCAGCTCACCCGGAGGAGGGACGCAGTATTTT.

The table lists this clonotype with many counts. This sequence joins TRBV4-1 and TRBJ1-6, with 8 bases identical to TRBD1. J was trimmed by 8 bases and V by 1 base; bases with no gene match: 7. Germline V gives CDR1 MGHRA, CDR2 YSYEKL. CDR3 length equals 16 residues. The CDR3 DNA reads TGCGCCAGCAGCCAAGGTCGGACAGGGATGCATTCACCCCTCCACTTT. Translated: CASSQGRTGMHSPLHF.

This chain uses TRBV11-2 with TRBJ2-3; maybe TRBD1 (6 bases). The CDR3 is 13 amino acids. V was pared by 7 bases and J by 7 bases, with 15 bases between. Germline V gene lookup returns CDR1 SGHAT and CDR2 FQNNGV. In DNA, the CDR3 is TGTGCCAGCAACGAAGCGAGGGGGTATACGCAGTATTTT. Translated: CASNEARGYTQYF.

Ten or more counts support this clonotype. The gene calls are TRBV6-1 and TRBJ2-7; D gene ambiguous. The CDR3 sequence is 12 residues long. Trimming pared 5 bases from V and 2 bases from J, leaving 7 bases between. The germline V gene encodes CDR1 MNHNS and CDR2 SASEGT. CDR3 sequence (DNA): TGTGCCAGCAGTTCCGCCACCTACGAGCAGTACGTC. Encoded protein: CASSSATYEQYV.

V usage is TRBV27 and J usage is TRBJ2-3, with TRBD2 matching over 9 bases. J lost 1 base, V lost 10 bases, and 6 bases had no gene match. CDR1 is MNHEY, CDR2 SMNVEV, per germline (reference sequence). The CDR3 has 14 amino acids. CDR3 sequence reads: CAIGIAGGTDTQYF. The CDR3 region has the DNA TGTGCCATCGGGATAGCGGGGGGCACAGATACGCAGTATTTT.

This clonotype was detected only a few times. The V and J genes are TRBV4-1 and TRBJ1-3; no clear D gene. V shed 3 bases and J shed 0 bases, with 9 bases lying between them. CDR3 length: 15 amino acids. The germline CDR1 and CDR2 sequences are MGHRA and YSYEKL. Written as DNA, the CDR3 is TGCGCCAGCAGCCAGATATTAGGCTCTGGAAACACCATATATTTT. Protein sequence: CASSQILGSGNTIYF.

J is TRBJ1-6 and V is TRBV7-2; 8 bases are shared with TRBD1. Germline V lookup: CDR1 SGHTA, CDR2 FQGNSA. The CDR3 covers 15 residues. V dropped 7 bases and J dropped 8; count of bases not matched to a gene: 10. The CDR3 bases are TGTGCCAGCAAGCGACAGGGGACCTCCGATTCACCCCTCCACTTT. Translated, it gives CASKRQGTSDSPLHF.

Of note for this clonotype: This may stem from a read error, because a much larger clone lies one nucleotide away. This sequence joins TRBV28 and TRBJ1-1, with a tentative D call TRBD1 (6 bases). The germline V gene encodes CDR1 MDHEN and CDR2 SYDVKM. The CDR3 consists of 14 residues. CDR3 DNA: TGTGCCAGCAGTTTACAGGGTGGGGGCACTGAAGTTTTCTTT. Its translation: CASSLQGGGTEVFF.

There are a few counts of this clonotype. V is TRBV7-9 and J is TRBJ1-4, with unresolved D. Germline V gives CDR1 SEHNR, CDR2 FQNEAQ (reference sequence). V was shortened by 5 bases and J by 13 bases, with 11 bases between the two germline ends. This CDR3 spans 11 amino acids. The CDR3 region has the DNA TGTGCCAGCAGCCTCGGGGAGCCACTGTTTTTT. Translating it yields CASSLGEPLFF.

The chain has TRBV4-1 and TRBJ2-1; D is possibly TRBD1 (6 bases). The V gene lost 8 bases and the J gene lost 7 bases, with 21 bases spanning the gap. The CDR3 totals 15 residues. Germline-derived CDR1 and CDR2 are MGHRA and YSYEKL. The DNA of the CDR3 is TGCGCCAGCCGAGGTCGGACAGAGTACCCTAATGAGCAGTTCTTC. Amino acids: CASRGRTEYPNEQFF.

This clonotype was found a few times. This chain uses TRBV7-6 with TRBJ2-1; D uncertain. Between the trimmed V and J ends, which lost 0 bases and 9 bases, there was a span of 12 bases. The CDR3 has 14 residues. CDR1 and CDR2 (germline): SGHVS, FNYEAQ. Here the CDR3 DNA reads TGTGCCAGCAGCTTAGCGATAAAGCGCGGTGAGCAGTTCTTC. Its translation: CASSLAIKRGEQFF.

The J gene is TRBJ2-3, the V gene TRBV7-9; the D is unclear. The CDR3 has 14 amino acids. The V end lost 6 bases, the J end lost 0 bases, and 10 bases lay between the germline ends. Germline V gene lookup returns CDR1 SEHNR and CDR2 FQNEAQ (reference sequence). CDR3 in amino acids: CASRSRSSTDTQYF. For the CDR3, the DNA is TGTGCCAGCAGATCTCGGTCAAGCACAGATACGCAGTATTTT.

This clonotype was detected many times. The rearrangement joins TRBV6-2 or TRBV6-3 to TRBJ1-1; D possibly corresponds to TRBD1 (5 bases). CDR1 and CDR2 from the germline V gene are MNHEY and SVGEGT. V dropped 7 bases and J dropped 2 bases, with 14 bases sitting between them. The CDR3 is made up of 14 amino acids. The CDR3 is CASKELRDNTEAFF. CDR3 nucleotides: TGTGCCAGCAAGGAGCTCCGGGACAACACTGAAGCTTTCTTT.

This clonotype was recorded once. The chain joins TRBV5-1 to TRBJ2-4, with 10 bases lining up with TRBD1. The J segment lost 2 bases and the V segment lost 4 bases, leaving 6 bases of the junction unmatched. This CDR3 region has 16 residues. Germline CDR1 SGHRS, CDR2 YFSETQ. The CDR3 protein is CASSPGQGWTKNIQYF. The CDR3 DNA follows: TGCGCCAGCAGCCCGGGACAGGGGTGGACCAAAAACATTCAGTACTTC.

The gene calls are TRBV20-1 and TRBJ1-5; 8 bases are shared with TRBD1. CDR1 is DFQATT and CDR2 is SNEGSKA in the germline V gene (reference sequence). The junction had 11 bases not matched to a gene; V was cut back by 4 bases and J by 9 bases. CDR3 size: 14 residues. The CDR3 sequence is CSAKAGQGIPPQHF. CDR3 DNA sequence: TGCAGTGCTAAAGCCGGACAGGGAATACCGCCCCAGCATTTT.

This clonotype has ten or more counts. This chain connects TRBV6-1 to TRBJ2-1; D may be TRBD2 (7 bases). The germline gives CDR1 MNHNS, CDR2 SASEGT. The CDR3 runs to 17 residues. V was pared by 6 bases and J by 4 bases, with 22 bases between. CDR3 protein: CASSSGLLAGAYNEQFF. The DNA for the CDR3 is TGTGCCAGCAGCTCCGGCCTACTCGCGGGGGCTTACAATGAGCAGTTCTTC.

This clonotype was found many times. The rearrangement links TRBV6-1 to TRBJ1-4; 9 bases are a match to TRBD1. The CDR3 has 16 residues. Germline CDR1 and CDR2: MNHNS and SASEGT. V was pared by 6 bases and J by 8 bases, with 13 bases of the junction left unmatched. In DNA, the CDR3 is TGTGCCAGCAGGTCTAGGAACAGGGGGCCAAGGGAAAAACTGTTTTTT. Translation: CASRSRNRGPREKLFF.

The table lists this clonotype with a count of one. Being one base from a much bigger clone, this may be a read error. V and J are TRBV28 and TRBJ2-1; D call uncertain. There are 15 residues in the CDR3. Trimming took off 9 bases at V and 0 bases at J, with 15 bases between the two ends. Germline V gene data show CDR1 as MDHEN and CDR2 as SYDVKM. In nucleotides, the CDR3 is TGTGCCAGAAGGTCGAGGACCAGCTCCTACAATGAGCAGTTCTTC. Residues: CARRSRTSSYNEQFF.

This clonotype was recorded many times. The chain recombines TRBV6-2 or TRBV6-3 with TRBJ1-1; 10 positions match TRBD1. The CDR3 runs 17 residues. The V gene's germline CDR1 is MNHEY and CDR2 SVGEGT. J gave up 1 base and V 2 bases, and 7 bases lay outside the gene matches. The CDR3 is CASSYRGQGEGNTEAFF. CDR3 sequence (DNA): TGTGCCAGCAGTTACAGAGGACAGGGGGAAGGGAACACTGAAGCTTTCTTT.

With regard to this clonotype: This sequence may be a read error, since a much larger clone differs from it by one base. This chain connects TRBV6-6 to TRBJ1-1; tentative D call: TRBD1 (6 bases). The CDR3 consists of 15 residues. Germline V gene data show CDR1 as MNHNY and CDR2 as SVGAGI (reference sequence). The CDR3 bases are TGTGCCAGCAGTTACTCGACACAGGGCGGGGCTGAAGCTCTCTTT. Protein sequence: CASSYSTQGGAEALF.

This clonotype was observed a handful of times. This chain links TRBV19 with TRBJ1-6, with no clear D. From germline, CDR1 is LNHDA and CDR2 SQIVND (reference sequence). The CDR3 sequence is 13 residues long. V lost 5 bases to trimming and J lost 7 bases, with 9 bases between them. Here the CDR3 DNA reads TGTGCCAGTAGTGGTCAACCCAATTCACCCCTCCACTTT. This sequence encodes CASSGQPNSPLHF. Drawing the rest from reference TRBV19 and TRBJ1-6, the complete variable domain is DGGITQSPKYLFRKEGQNVTLSCEQNLNHDAMYWYRQDPGQGLRLIYYSQIVNDFQKGDIAEGYSVSREKKESFPLTVTSAQKNPTAFYLCASSGQPNSPLHFGNGTRLTVT.

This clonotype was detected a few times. The CDR3 region has the DNA TGTGCCACCTCCCGGACACGGGGGAATAATTCACCCCTCCACTTT. Its translation: CATSRTRGNNSPLHF. The chain combines TRBV7-2 with TRBJ1-6; the D gene is possibly TRBD1 (5 bases). Trimming removed 10 bases from V and 5 bases from J, with 18 bases in between. CDR3 size: 15 residues. Germline V gene lookup returns CDR1 SGHTA and CDR2 FQGNSA.

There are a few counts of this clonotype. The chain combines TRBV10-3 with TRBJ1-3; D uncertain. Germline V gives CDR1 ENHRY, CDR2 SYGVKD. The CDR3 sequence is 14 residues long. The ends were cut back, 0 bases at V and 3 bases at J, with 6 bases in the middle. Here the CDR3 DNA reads TGTGCCATCAGTGAGTCCCAGGTTGGAAACACCATATATTTT. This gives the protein CAISESQVGNTIYF.

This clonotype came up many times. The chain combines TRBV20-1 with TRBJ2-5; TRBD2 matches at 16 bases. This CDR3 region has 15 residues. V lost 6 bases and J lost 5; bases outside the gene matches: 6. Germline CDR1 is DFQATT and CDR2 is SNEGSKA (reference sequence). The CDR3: CSAGTSGGARETQYF. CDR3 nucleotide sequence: TGCAGTGCCGGGACTAGCGGGGGGGCCCGGGAGACCCAGTACTTC.